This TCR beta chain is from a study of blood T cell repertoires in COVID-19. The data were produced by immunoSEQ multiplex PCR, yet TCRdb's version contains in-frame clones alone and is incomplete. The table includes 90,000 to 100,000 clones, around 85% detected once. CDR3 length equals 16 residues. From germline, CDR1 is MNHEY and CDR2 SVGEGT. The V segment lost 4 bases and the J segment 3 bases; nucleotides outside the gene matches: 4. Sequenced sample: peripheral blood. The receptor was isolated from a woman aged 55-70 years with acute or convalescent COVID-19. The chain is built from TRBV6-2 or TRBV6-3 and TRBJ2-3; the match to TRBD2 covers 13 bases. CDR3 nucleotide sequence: TGTGCCAGCAGTTTGGGACTAGCGGGGTCGACAGATACGCAGTATTTT. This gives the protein CASSLGLAGSTDTQYF.